These 23 T cell receptor beta chains came from one sample sequenced in a study of patients and donors after allogeneic stem cell transplantation. MiXCR, run by TCRdb on the RT-PCR reads, gives a single entry per CDR3 protein. The sample shows roughly 40,000 distinct CDR3 sequences, 25% to 35% of them seen only once. Sample: blood, either unsorted or a sorted T cell fraction (not recorded which). These receptors were taken from a human donor who was either an allogeneic HSCT recipient or a stem cell or donor lymphocyte infusion donor (not recorded which). It is not recorded whose cells these are; they may come from a transplant donor.

There are a few counts of this clonotype. DNA of the CDR3: TGTGCCAGCAGGAGCAATCAGCCCCAGCATTTT. It is translated as CASRSNQPQHF. The rearrangement links TRBV28 to TRBJ1-5; D unresolved. Per germline, CDR1 MDHEN and CDR2 SYDVKM. The CDR3 is 11 residues long. The ends were cut back, 6 bases at V and 1 base at J, with 1 base in the middle.

The genes are TRBV7-8 and TRBJ2-4; D gene uncertain. CDR1 SGHVS and CDR2 FQNEAQ come from the germline V gene. The CDR3 spans 16 residues. V lost 5 bases and J lost 0, with 14 bases in between. The CDR3 reads CASSPMSALAKNIQYF. The CDR3 DNA is TGTGCCAGCAGCCCCATGAGCGCACTAGCCAAAAACATTCAGTACTTC.

The V gene is TRBV5-1, the J gene TRBJ2-7; unclear D gene. Germline CDR1 SGHRS, CDR2 YFSETQ. The V end was cut by 1 base, the J end by 6 bases, with 17 bases between. This CDR3 contains 15 residues. CDR3 amino acids: CASSLYEFPPGEQYF. CDR3 DNA sequence: TGCGCCAGCAGCTTGTATGAATTCCCGCCGGGCGAGCAGTACTTC.

A remark on this clonotype: Since no conserved phenylalanine or tryptophan closes the CDR3, a read error is the likely cause. The genes are TRBV11-2 and TRBJ1-1; no clear D. The germline gives CDR1 SGHAT, CDR2 FQNNGV. The length of the CDR3 is 14 residues. V was shortened by 5 bases and J by 11 bases, with 21 bases between the two germline ends. The CDR3 protein is CASSPWRSRPRAFL. The CDR3, as DNA: TGTGCCAGCAGCCCTTGGCGGTCGCGGCCTAGGGCTTTCTTG.

This clonotype has more than one count but fewer than ten. The chain has TRBV12-3 or TRBV12-4 and TRBJ2-1; 8 nucleotides match TRBD2. V lost 2 bases to trimming and J lost 5 bases; unmatched junction nucleotides: 2. The CDR3 covers 14 residues. As DNA, the CDR3 is TGTGCCAGCAGTTTATTAGCGGGGCACAATGAGCAGTTCTTC. Protein sequence: CASSLLAGHNEQFF.

The chain links TRBV6-2 or TRBV6-3 to TRBJ2-3; D not resolved. This CDR3 is built from 13 residues. Trimming took off 6 bases at V and 4 bases at J, with 11 bases between the two ends. CDR1 and CDR2 from the germline V gene are MNHEY and SVGEGT. In DNA, the CDR3 is TGTGCCAGCAGCGATTTAAATCCAGATACGCAGTATTTT. Translating it yields CASSDLNPDTQYF.

The chain has TRBV20-1 and TRBJ2-1; unclear D gene. Germline V lookup: CDR1 DFQATT, CDR2 SNEGSKA (reference sequence). V was pared by 3 bases and J by 2 bases, with 8 bases between. The CDR3 runs 13 residues. The CDR3 bases are TGCAGTGCTAGTCAACCACCCTACAATGAGCAGTTCTTC. Encoded protein: CSASQPPYNEQFF.

The chain links TRBV28 to TRBJ2-3, with a possible D match to TRBD1 (6 bases). V lost 4 bases to trimming and J lost 6 bases, with 11 bases between them. CDR3 length: 13 amino acids. Germline CDR1 and CDR2: MDHEN and SYDVKM. The CDR3, as DNA: TGTGCCAGCAGTTCAACAGGGTGGGATACGCAGTATTTT. Protein product: CASSSTGWDTQYF. Full variable domain (outside the CDR3, taken from reference TRBV28 and TRBJ2-3): DVKVTQSSRYLVKRTGEKVFLECVQDMDHENMFWYRQDPGLGLRLIYFSYDVKMKEKGDIPEGYSVSREKKERFSLILESASTNQTSMYLCASSSTGWDTQYFGPGTRLTVL.

This clonotype appeared a few times. The CDR3 nucleotides are TGTGCCAGCAGGCAACAGGGGACTAATAAAAACATTCAGTACTTC. Translated: CASRQQGTNKNIQYF. The V gene is TRBV6-5, the J gene TRBJ2-4, with D perhaps TRBD1 or TRBD2 (7 bases each). The CDR3 spans 15 residues. Germline assignment: CDR1 MNHEY and CDR2 SVGAGI. Trimming stripped 6 bases from V and 4 bases from J, with 16 bases between.

This chain uses TRBV4-3 with TRBJ2-7; no firm D call. Germline CDR1 reads LGHNA; CDR2 reads YSLEER. CDR3 size: 14 residues. With 0 bases removed from V and 5 bases from J, the gap between germline ends came to 11 bases. The CDR3 DNA is TGCGCCAGCAGCCAAGATAATCTTGTCCACGAGCAGTACTTC. It specifies CASSQDNLVHEQYF.

In its sample, this clonotype was seen many times. V and J are TRBV18 and TRBJ1-5; a possible D gene is TRBD1 (5 bases). The V gene lost 5 bases and the J gene lost 2 bases, with 10 bases spanning the gap. This CDR3 has 14 amino acids. CDR1 is KGHSH and CDR2 is LQKENI in the germline V gene. The CDR3 sequence: CASSGALGNQPQHF. DNA of the CDR3: TGTGCCAGCTCAGGGGCATTGGGCAATCAGCCCCAGCATTTT.

The genes are TRBV7-6 and TRBJ2-2, with D unresolved. Germline-derived CDR1 and CDR2 are SGHVS and FNYEAQ. V shed 5 bases and J shed 5 bases, with 9 bases lying between them. The CDR3 sequence is 13 residues long. The CDR3 region is CASSHLRTGELFF. Written as DNA, the CDR3 is TGTGCCAGCAGCCATTTGAGGACCGGGGAGCTGTTTTTT. Looking up the rest from reference TRBV7-6 and TRBJ2-2 gives the full variable domain: GAGVSQSPRYKVTKRGQDVALRCDPISGHVSLYWYRQALGQGPEFLTYFNYEAQQDKSGLPNDRFSAERPEGSISTLTIQRTEQRDSAMYRCASSHLRTGELFFGEGSRLTVL.

This clonotype appeared a few times. This chain links TRBV24-1 with TRBJ1-1; D gene ambiguous. Trimming took 1 base from V and 5 from J, leaving 7 bases between them. CDR3 length: 13 amino acids. The germline CDR1 and CDR2 sequences are KGHDR and SFDVKD. The CDR3 coding sequence is TGTGCCACCAGTGATTTAAGGCGAACTGAAGCTTTCTTT. Residues: CATSDLRRTEAFF.

This chain connects TRBV5-1 to TRBJ2-3; no firm D call. V lost 0 bases to trimming and J lost 4 bases, with 6 bases between them. The CDR3 runs 13 residues. CDR1 SGHRS and CDR2 YFSETQ come from the germline V gene. CDR3 region: CASSLASPDTQYF. CDR3 nucleotides: TGCGCCAGCAGCTTGGCGTCCCCAGATACGCAGTATTTT.

The gene calls are TRBV7-9 and TRBJ2-7; 8 bases agree with TRBD2. V dropped 7 bases and J dropped 5; count of bases not matched to a gene: 4. Germline CDR1 is SEHNR and CDR2 is FQNEAQ (reference sequence). CDR3 length: 12 amino acids. DNA of the CDR3: TGTGCCAGCATGGTGCGGGAGGACGAGCAGTACTTC. Protein sequence: CASMVREDEQYF.

This clonotype showed up just a few times. This chain connects TRBV7-2 to TRBJ1-1; 8 nucleotides align to TRBD1. The V segment lost 4 bases and the J segment 0 bases; nucleotides outside the gene matches: 7. The germline V gene encodes CDR1 SGHTA and CDR2 FQGNSA. The CDR3 runs to 16 residues. The CDR3 region is CASSSAPGQVNTEAFF. DNA of the CDR3: TGTGCCAGCAGCTCTGCCCCGGGACAGGTGAACACTGAAGCTTTCTTT.

This clonotype has a handful of counts. The genes are TRBV21-1 and TRBJ2-5; the D call TRBD2 from the table was never checked on the DNA. TRBV21-1 has pseudogene status. The CDR3 consists of 16 residues. The CDR3 here is CASSKIFGTRGETQYF. The CDR3 DNA sequence: TGTGCCAGCAGCAAAATCTTCGGCACGCGAGGGGAGACCCAGTACTTC.

This clonotype was detected only a few times. The rearrangement links TRBV20-1 to TRBJ2-3; D unclear. V dropped 3 bases and J dropped 0 bases, with 28 bases sitting between them. Germline loops: CDR1 DFQATT, CDR2 SNEGSKA (reference sequence). The CDR3 covers 20 residues. The CDR3 DNA sequence: TGCAGTGCTAGGGAACCTGGACGAGTTTCCGCCTGGAGTAGCACAGATACGCAGTATTTT. This translates into CSAREPGRVSAWSSTDTQYF.

The genes are TRBV27 and TRBJ2-1; D tentatively reads TRBD1 or TRBD2 (5 bases each). CDR3 length: 15 amino acids. Germline CDR1 is MNHEY and CDR2 is SMNVEV (reference sequence). V gave up 1 base and J gave up 7 bases, with 14 bases separating them. CDR3 protein: CASSLWSGPGNEQFF. The CDR3 DNA sequence: TGTGCCAGCAGTTTATGGTCGGGACCGGGGAATGAGCAGTTCTTC.

The chain employs TRBV5-1 and TRBJ2-3, with 13 bases identical to TRBD2. Trimming removed 3 bases from V and 5 bases from J; junction bases left unmatched: 9. The V gene's germline CDR1 is SGHRS and CDR2 YFSETQ. The CDR3 has 17 amino acids. The CDR3 loop is CASSYPGLAGVRDTQYF. CDR3 nucleotides: TGCGCCAGCAGCTACCCCGGACTAGCGGGAGTGAGAGATACGCAGTATTTT.

This sequence joins TRBV28 and TRBJ1-5; the match to TRBD1 covers 7 bases. This CDR3 is built from 17 residues. Germline V CDR1 and CDR2: MDHEN, SYDVKM. V lost 6 bases and J lost 0; bases outside the gene matches: 11. DNA for the CDR3: TGTGCCAGCAGCCTAAGGGGGCGCGGGTATAGCAATCAGCCCCAGCATTTT. It encodes CASSLRGRGYSNQPQHF.

The gene calls are TRBV12-3 or TRBV12-4 and TRBJ1-1; the D gene is possibly TRBD1 (5 bases). This CDR3 region has 12 residues. Trimming took 11 bases from V and 4 from J, leaving 14 bases between them. CDR3 DNA sequence: TGTGCCTGCCGGCGGGGCGGCACTGAAGCTTTCTTT. Protein sequence: CACRRGGTEAFF.

This clonotype was observed a handful of times. Here the CDR3 reads CASSPSGTTLTGETQYF. In nucleotides, the CDR3 is TGTGCCAGCAGCCCGTCTGGGACTACCCTGACAGGGGAGACCCAGTACTTC. The V call is TRBV11-2, the J call TRBJ2-5; TRBD1 or TRBD2 may be the D gene (7 bases each). This CDR3 comprises 17 residues. The ends were cut back, 5 bases at V and 5 bases at J, with 24 bases in the middle. Germline V gene data show CDR1 as SGHAT and CDR2 as FQNNGV.